What follows are 8 T cell receptor beta chains derived from one specimen sequenced in a study of cytomegalovirus exposure and HLA in healthy donors. The PCR ran on 60 Vbeta and 13 Jbeta primers. Assay used: immunoSEQ multiplex PCR; TCRdb lists only in-frame clones, some missing. In the table there are about 120,000 clones, 60% to 80% of which are singletons. The specimen sequenced was PBMCs. These receptors were collected from a male donor in good health and CMV-seronegative.

This chain uses TRBV5-1 with TRBJ2-2, with TRBD1 matching 7 bases. This CDR3 is 17 amino acids long. Unmatched junction bases numbered 5, after V lost 0 bases and J lost 0 bases. The germline CDR1 and CDR2 sequences are SGHRS and YFSETQ. CDR3 coding DNA: TGCGCCAGCAGCTTGGGACCTACAGGGGCGAACACCGGGGAGCTGTTTTTT. Encoded protein: CASSLGPTGANTGELFF. The full variable domain, in which reference TRBV5-1 and TRBJ2-2 provide the parts outside the CDR3, is KAGVTQTPRYLIKTRGQQVTLSCSPISGHRSVSWYQQTPGQGLQFLFEYFSETQRNKGNFPGRFSGRQFSNSRSEMNVSTLELGDSALYLCASSLGPTGANTGELFFGEGSRLTVL.

The chain uses TRBV4-2 and TRBJ1-5, with D possibly matching TRBD1 (6 bases). CDR1 LGHNA and CDR2 YNFKEQ come from the germline V gene. This CDR3 has 15 amino acids. Trimming shortened V by 5 bases and J by 4 bases, and 15 bases separated the two germline ends. CDR3 coding DNA: TGTGCCAGCAGCGGCAGGGGAGGGTGGAATCAGCCCCAGCATTTT. Translation: CASSGRGGWNQPQHF.

The rearrangement joins TRBV29-1 to TRBJ2-7, with D uncertain. The CDR3 has 11 amino acids. Trimming pared 5 bases from V and 3 bases from J, leaving 8 bases between. Germline V gene sequence: CDR1 SQVTM, CDR2 ANQGSEA. The DNA for the CDR3 is TGCAGCGTTCAACATAACTACGAGCAGTACTTC. Residues: CSVQHNYEQYF.

This rearrangement joins TRBV28 to TRBJ1-4; D not certain. V was trimmed by 6 bases and J by 7 bases, leaving 18 bases between them. The CDR3 contains 15 residues. From germline, CDR1 is MDHEN and CDR2 SYDVKM. In DNA form, the CDR3 reads TGTGCCAGCAGAGAACGAGAACTTGGGAGTGAAAAACTGTTTTTT. Its translation: CASRERELGSEKLFF.

The DNA of the CDR3 is TGTGCCAGCAGCCCCCTCGCCGGGGAGCTGTTTTTT. It yields the protein CASSPLAGELFF. This rearrangement joins TRBV9 to TRBJ2-2; D gene unclear. The CDR3 is 12 residues long. In germline, CDR1 is SGDLS, CDR2 YYNGEE. Trimming took off 4 bases at V and 6 bases at J, with 7 bases between the two ends.

CDR3 bases: TGTGCCAGCAGCTCGACAGTGGGCAATCAGCCCCAGCATTTT. This translates into CASSSTVGNQPQHF. The V call is TRBV4-2, the J call TRBJ1-5, with D possibly being TRBD1 (5 bases). The CDR3 totals 14 residues. V lost 5 bases to trimming and J lost 2 bases, with 10 bases between them. From germline, CDR1 is LGHNA and CDR2 YNFKEQ.

Details on this clone: The sample contains more than one DNA sequence encoding this CDR3. The V gene is TRBV27, the J gene TRBJ2-3, with 12 bases that match TRBD2. Germline CDR1 is MNHEY and CDR2 is SMNVEV (reference sequence). J lost 4 bases, V lost 3 bases, and 2 bases had no gene match. The CDR3 has 15 amino acids. DNA of the CDR3: TGTGCCAGCAGTTTTCTAGCGGGAGGGCCAGATACGCAGTATTTT. Translated, it gives CASSFLAGGPDTQYF.

The chain employs TRBV23-1 and TRBJ1-6, with a tentative D call TRBD1 (6 bases). TRBV23-1 is treated as an ORF (open reading frame) with a function not yet certain. The CDR3 is made up of 16 amino acids. The V gene lost 6 bases and the J gene lost 10 bases, with 22 bases spanning the gap. The CDR3 DNA follows: TGCGCCAGCAGCAATCCCCTCTTAGGGGGTCCATCACCCCTCCACTTT. Its protein product is CASSNPLLGGPSPLHF.